Listed below are T cell receptor beta chains from one sample, sequenced in a study of beta chain features in type 1 diabetes. Sequenced by immunoSEQ multiplex PCR; TCRdb stores in-frame clones only, minus some. The sample consists of about 130,000 clones, about 8.7% of them appearing once. The sequenced sample consisted of central memory CD4+ T cells from blood. These receptors were taken from a man aged 18 to 29 in good health. The CDR3 runs from the conserved cysteine through the conserved F or W. The D gene is left open where the match is weak. Size tells how often a clone was seen (once, few, many) or the class of an expanded clone, and some rows leave it out.

abundance	v_gene	j_gene	d_gene	CDR3nt	CDR3aa
many	TRBV7-9	TRBJ2-5	TRBD2	TGTGCCAGCAGCTTAGGATCTCTAGCGGGGAGAAGCGAGACCCAGTACTTC	CASSLGSLAGRSETQYF
few	TRBV7-2	TRBJ2-3	TRBD1	TGTGCCAGCAGCCTGCAGGGGGTCGGAGAAGATACGCAGTATTTT	CASSLQGVGEDTQYF
-	TRBV28	TRBJ1-4	TRBD1	TGTGCCAGCAGTCCCGGACAGGGCCTTAATGAAAAACTGTTTTTT	CASSPGQGLNEKLFF
few	TRBV4-3	TRBJ2-3	-	TGCGCCAGCAAACCAAGATACGCGGGGTCCGCAGATACGCAGTATTTT	CASKPRYAGSADTQYF
many	TRBV30	TRBJ2-5	TRBD2	TGTGCCTGGAGTGCCGGGACTAGCGAAGGGACCCAGTACTTC	CAWSAGTSEGTQYF
-	TRBV7-8	TRBJ2-3	-	TGTGCCAGCAGCTCGTTAGATACGCAGTATTTT	CASSSLDTQYF
few	TRBV7-8	TRBJ2-3	TRBD2	TGTGCCAGCAGCATCGGGACTAGCTGGGGTATGAATACGCAGTATTTT	CASSIGTSWGMNTQYF
-	TRBV6-5	TRBJ1-6	TRBD1	TGTGCCAGCAAGGGGACAGGGCAATCACCCCTCCACTTT	CASKGTGQSPLHF
-	TRBV28	TRBJ1-4	-	TGTGCCAGCAGCCTAACAGGGAATGAAAAACTGTTTTTT	CASSLTGNEKLFF
few	TRBV7-9	TRBJ1-1	-	TGTGCCAGCACCCCCCCACTGACAGGGAACACTGAAGCTTTCTTT	CASTPPLTGNTEAFF
few	TRBV25-1	TRBJ1-3	-	TGTGCCAGCAGTGAATCGGGTACCTCTGGAAACACCATATATTTT	CASSESGTSGNTIYF
-	TRBV6-1	TRBJ1-2	-	TGTGCCACTACCCCGGAGATATCCTTTAACTATGGCTACACCTTC	CATTPEISFNYGYTF
-	TRBV6-5	TRBJ1-2	TRBD1	TGTGCCAGCAGTTACCGGGCAGGGGGCTATGGCTACACCTTC	CASSYRAGGYGYTF
many	TRBV7-2	TRBJ2-1	-	TGTGCCAGCAGCCCTTACTTCGATGAGCAGTTCTTC	CASSPYFDEQFF
few	TRBV7-2	TRBJ2-3	-	TGTGCCAGCAGCCCGGGCCGGGAATTTCCGCAGTATTTT	CASSPGREFPQYF
-	TRBV9	TRBJ1-3	TRBD1	TGTGCCAGCAGCCCGAGGACAGGGGCGGACACCATATATTTT	CASSPRTGADTIYF
few	TRBV15	TRBJ1-6	TRBD1	TGTGCCACCAGCAGACCCGGACAGGGGATTAATTCACCCCTCCACTTT	CATSRPGQGINSPLHF
few	TRBV7-2	TRBJ1-5	-	TGTGCCAGCAGCTCTCCGACGGACTATTATAGCAATCAGCCCCAGCATTTT	CASSSPTDYYSNQPQHF
-	TRBV4-2	TRBJ2-3	-	TGTGCCAGCAGCCAAGATATATCGCGAGTCACAGATACGCAGTATTTT	CASSQDISRVTDTQYF
few	TRBV27	TRBJ2-5	TRBD2	TGTGCCAGCAGTGCCAGACTAGCGGGGGCCCAAGAGACCCAGTACTTC	CASSARLAGAQETQYF
-	TRBV7-9	TRBJ2-7	-	TGTGCCAGCAGCTGGGTGGGAGGCTACGAGCAGTACTTC	CASSWVGGYEQYF
few	TRBV7-2	TRBJ2-7	-	TGTGCCAGCAGTCCGGACGTAGCCCCTGGGGGGAAGTACTTC	CASSPDVAPGGKYF
-	TRBV6-4	TRBJ2-2	-	TGTGCCAGCAGTGCACGCAGGGGGAACACCGGGGAGCTGTTTTTT	CASSARRGNTGELFF
-	TRBV5-1	TRBJ2-6	-	TGCGCCAGCAGCTCCAGCACCACAGGGACTGGGGCCAACGTCCTGACTTTC	CASSSSTTGTGANVLTF
few	TRBV11-2	TRBJ1-5	-	TGTGCCAGCAGCTTGTCAGGGACTGATCAGCCCCAGCATTTT	CASSLSGTDQPQHF
-	TRBV19	TRBJ1-1	TRBD1	TGTGCCAGTAGTATAATGGGACAGGGTTCCTCGAGGAACACTGAAGCTTTCTTT	CASSIMGQGSSRNTEAFF
-	TRBV2	TRBJ2-1	TRBD2	TGTGCCAGCACCGGGTCCGGGGGGTCCTACAATGAGCAGTTCTTC	CASTGSGGSYNEQFF
-	TRBV7-2	TRBJ1-6	-	TGTGCCAGCAGCTTGGGGACGGGAGGAGGCTCCTATAATTCACCCCTCCACTTT	CASSLGTGGGSYNSPLHF
-	TRBV7-2	TRBJ2-5	-	TGTGCCAGCAGCTTTCATGGCCGGGGAGAGACCCAGTACTTC	CASSFHGRGETQYF
-	TRBV27	TRBJ2-3	-	TGTGCCAGCAGCCAAAGAGACAGGAGCACAGATACGCAGTATTTT	CASSQRDRSTDTQYF
-	TRBV6-1	TRBJ2-5	-	TGTGCCAGCAGTGAAAGGGCGGGTCAAGAGACCCAGTACTTC	CASSERAGQETQYF
few	TRBV2	TRBJ2-5	TRBD1	TGTGCCAGCAGGGGACAGGGAGAGACCCAGTACTTC	CASRGQGETQYF
few	TRBV7-6	TRBJ1-2	-	TGTGCCAGCAGCCGCAGCCCGGACATTATCTACTATGGCTACACCTTC	CASSRSPDIIYYGYTF
-	TRBV25-1	TRBJ2-7	-	TGTGCCAGCAGTGACGCCGGGATGACTACGGGCGAGCAGTACTTC	CASSDAGMTTGEQYF
-	TRBV6-5	TRBJ1-1	-	TGTGCCAGCAGGTTACAGGGTCGGGCTTTCTTT	CASRLQGRAFF
few	TRBV5-4	TRBJ2-5	TRBD1	TGTGCCAGCAGCCGGACAGGGCCAGAGACCCAGTACTTC	CASSRTGPETQYF
-	TRBV2	TRBJ1-2	TRBD1	TGTGCCAGCAGCGGGACAGGGGAGGATGGCTACACCTTC	CASSGTGEDGYTF